This T cell receptor (beta chain) was documented in a study of blood T cell repertoires in COVID-19 (TCRdb year 2020). Study-wide context: Samples from collaborators originated in the United States, Italy and Spain and spanned both the acute and convalescent phases of COVID-19. The prospective study material was composed of cDNA or gDNA derived from T cells, B-cell-depleted T cells, or PBMCs. The dataset comprised deeply sampled blood TCRbeta repertoires from subjects exposed to, actively infected with, or recovered from COVID-19. The repertoires were released in a freely available public database meant as a resource for research on the immune response to SARS-CoV-2. Samples were obtained from the ongoing ImmuneRACE study (first 160 participants) and from about 1,300 subjects provided by 6 global collaborators. Nearly every sample came with metadata listing a de-identified subject ID, COVID-19 status, age in years and sex. Where available, HLA class I and class II types were taken from metadata supplied by the sample provider and were not determined by assay-based typing. Results the study describes overall, beyond this receptor: The amount of clinical and demographic metadata varied by source and participant and was provided uncurated.

Whole blood was collected in K2EDTA tubes by collaborating institutions according to the institutions' own protocols. For TCRbeta analysis, collaborator samples were shipped as frozen whole blood, as isolated PBMCs, or as DNA extracted from either sample type. The immunoSEQ Assay, a bias-controlled multiplex PCR, was used to amplify TCRbeta CDR3 regions from genomic DNA. The authors' pipeline ran thus. Within the assay, amplification of reference gene primers was used to estimate how many nucleated cells each sample contained. To quantify the absolute abundance of each unique TCRbeta CDR3 rearrangement, sequence reads were collapsed and filtered. For each sample, productive Simpson clonality was calculated as the square root of Simpson's diversity index over productive rearrangements. As stored in TCRdb, this immuneACCESS dataset retains in-frame rearrangements with V and J assigned. A fraction of the clones does not appear; measured against another copy, unresolved V genes explain less than half of the discrepancy, and the remainder lacks a known reason. Clone size and the V and J calls come from that table; the DNA yielded D and trimming. This sample holds around 77,000 clones; about 81% were observed only once. The top ten hold 15% to 20% of the sample.

A word on this clone: Its cognate antigen has yet to be identified. No base qualities exist here, and no much larger clone lies one base off it.

V has 0 bases trimmed and J has 3 bases trimmed; junction bases matching no gene number 2. The germline V gene (reference sequence) specifies MNHNY as CDR1 and SVGAGI as CDR2. Taken from cysteine to phenylalanine, the CDR3 has 14 residues. The CDR3 DNA has 42 bases and is translated from base 1. This TCR derives from a human donor in a cohort sampled during active COVID-19. This chain is built from TRBV6-6 and TRBJ2-7; 7 central nucleotides agree with TRBD1. The sequenced sample was peripheral blood. The nucleotide sequence is given as TGTGCCAGCAGTTACTCCCGGGACAGCTACGAGCAGTACTTC. Translated, this gives CASSYSRDSYEQYF.